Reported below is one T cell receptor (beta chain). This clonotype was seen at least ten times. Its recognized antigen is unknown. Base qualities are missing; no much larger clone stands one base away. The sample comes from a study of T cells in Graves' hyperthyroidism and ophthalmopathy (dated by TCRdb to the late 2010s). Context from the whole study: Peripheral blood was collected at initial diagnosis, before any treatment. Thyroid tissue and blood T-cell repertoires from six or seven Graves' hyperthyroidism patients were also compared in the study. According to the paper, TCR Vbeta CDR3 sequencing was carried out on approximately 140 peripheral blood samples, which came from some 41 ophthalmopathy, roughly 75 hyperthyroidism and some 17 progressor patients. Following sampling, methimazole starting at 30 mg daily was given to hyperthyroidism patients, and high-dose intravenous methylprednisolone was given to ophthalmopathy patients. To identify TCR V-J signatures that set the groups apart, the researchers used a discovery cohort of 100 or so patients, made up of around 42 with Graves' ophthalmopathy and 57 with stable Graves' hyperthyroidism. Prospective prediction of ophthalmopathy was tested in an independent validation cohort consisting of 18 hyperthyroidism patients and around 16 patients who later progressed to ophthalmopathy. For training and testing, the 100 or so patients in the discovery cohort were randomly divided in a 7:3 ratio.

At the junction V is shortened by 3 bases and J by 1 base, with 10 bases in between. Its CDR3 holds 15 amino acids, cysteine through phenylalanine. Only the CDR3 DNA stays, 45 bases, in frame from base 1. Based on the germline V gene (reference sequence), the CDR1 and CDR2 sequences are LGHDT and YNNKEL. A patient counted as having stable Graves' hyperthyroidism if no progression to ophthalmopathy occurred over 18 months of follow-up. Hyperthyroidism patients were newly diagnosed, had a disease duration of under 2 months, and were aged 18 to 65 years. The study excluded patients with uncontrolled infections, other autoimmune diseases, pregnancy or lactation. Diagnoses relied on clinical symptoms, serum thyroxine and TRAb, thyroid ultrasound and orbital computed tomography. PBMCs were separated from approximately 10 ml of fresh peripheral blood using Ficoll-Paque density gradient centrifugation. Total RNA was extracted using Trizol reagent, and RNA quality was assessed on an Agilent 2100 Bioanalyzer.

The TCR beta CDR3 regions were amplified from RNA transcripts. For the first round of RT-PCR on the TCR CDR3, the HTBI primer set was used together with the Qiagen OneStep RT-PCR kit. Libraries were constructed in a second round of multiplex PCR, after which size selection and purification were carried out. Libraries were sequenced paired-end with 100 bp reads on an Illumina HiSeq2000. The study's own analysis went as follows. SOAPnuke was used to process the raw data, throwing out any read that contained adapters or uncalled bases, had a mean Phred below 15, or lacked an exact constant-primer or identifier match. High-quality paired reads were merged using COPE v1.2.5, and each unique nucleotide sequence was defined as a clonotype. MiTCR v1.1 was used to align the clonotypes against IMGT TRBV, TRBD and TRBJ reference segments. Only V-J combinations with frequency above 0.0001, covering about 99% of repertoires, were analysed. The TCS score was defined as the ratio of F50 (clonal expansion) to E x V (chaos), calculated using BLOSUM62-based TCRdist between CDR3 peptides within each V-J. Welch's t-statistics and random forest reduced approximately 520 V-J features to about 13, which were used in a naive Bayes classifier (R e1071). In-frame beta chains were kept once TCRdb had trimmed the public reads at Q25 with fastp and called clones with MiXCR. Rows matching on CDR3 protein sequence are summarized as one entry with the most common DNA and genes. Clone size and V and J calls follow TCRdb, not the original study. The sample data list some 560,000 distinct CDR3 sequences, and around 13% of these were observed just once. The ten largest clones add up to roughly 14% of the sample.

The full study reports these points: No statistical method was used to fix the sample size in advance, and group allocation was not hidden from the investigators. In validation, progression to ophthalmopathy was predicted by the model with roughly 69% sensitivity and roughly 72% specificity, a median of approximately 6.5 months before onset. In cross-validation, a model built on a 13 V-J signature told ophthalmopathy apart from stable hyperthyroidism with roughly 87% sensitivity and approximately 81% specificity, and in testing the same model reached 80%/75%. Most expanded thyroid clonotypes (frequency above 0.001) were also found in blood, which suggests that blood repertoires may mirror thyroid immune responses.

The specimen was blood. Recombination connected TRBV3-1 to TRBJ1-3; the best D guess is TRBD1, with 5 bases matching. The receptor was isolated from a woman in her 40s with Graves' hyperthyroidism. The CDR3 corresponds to CASSQITGSGNTIYF. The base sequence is TGTGCCAGCAGCCAGATTACAGGATCTGGAAACACCATATATTTT.